The 8 T cell receptor beta chains listed next were all sequenced from one sample in a study of blood T cell repertoires in COVID-19. The method was immunoSEQ multiplex PCR; TCRdb's version includes in-frame clones alone and lacks a portion of them. The table lists 84,000 or so clones, around four fifths of them singletons. Sequenced material: peripheral blood. All receptors derive from a human donor in a cohort sampled during active COVID-19.

V usage is TRBV19 and J usage is TRBJ2-1; D is perhaps TRBD1 (6 bases). Trimming took off 7 bases at V and 6 bases at J, with 16 bases between the two ends. Germline V gene lookup returns CDR1 LNHDA and CDR2 SQIVND (reference sequence). The CDR3 loop spans 14 amino acids. This CDR3 is CASTQTGFFNEQFF. DNA for the CDR3: TGTGCCAGTACCCAGACAGGCTTCTTCAATGAGCAGTTCTTC.

The rearrangement joins TRBV9 to TRBJ2-3, with 7 bases that match TRBD2. The germline V gene encodes CDR1 SGDLS and CDR2 YYNGEE. There are 16 residues in the CDR3. Trimming took 4 bases from V and 0 from J; bases not matched to a gene: 8. CDR3 protein: CASSHLGEGSTDTQYF. The CDR3 nucleotides are TGTGCCAGCAGCCACCTAGGGGAGGGGAGCACAGATACGCAGTATTTT.

This chain joins TRBV7-2 and TRBJ2-7, with 8 positions matching TRBD1. V trimming: 2 bases; J trimming: 4 bases; junction bases outside the gene matches: 10. Germline CDR1 reads SGHTA; CDR2 reads FQGNSA. This CDR3 has 16 residues. The CDR3 sequence: CASSLQFGQGRYEQYF. The CDR3, as DNA: TGTGCCAGCAGCTTACAATTCGGACAGGGTAGGTACGAGCAGTACTTC.

The rearrangement joins TRBV19 to TRBJ2-6, with a possible D match to TRBD1 (6 bases). Trimming stripped 6 bases from V and 4 bases from J, with 13 bases between. Germline CDR1 reads LNHDA; CDR2 reads SQIVND (reference sequence). The CDR3 sequence is 15 residues long. The CDR3 nucleotides read TGTGCCAGTAGAAAAAGGGGGTCGGGGGCCAACGTCCTGACTTTC. It encodes CASRKRGSGANVLTF.

This chain joins TRBV29-1 and TRBJ1-1, with unresolved D. V was clipped by 6 bases and J by 0 bases, with 14 bases between them. Germline CDR1 reads SQVTM; CDR2 reads ANQGSEA. This CDR3 comprises 14 residues. The CDR3 loop is CSVHGPGMNTEAFF. The CDR3 DNA sequence: TGCAGCGTCCATGGGCCAGGAATGAACACTGAAGCTTTCTTT.

The rearrangement uses TRBV5-1 and TRBJ2-5; the D gene is possibly TRBD2 (6 bases). This CDR3 spans 15 amino acids. Germline V gene lookup returns CDR1 SGHRS and CDR2 YFSETQ. The V and J ends lost 2 bases and 5 bases respectively, with 16 bases between them. Written as DNA, the CDR3 is TGCGCCAGCAGCTTTCTGCCAAGGGCGGGGGAGACCCAGTACTTC. This sequence encodes CASSFLPRAGETQYF.

The gene calls are TRBV5-6 and TRBJ1-4; 8 positions agree with TRBD1. V lost 4 bases, J lost 8 bases, and 7 bases stayed unmatched. The germline CDR1 and CDR2 sequences are SGHDT and YYEEEE. CDR3 size: 14 residues. The CDR3 coding sequence is TGTGCCAGCAGCCTAGACAGGGGAGGGGAAAAACTGTTTTTT. Amino acid sequence: CASSLDRGGEKLFF. Combining the CDR3 with reference TRBV5-6 and TRBJ1-4 gives the whole variable domain DAGVTQSPTHLIKTRGQQVTLRCSPKSGHDTVSWYQQALGQGPQFIFQYYEEEERQRGNFPDRFSGHQFPNYSSELNVNALLLGDSALYLCASSLDRGGEKLFFGSGTQLSVL.

The chain joins TRBV5-4 to TRBJ2-3, with a tentative D call TRBD1 (5 bases). The CDR3 is 16 amino acids. Germline-derived CDR1 and CDR2 are SGHNT and YYREEE (reference sequence). Trimming took off 1 base at V and 2 bases at J, with 14 bases between the two ends. For the CDR3, the DNA is TGTGCCAGCAGCTTGACCCATTACAGGTCCACAGATACGCAGTATTTT. It yields the protein CASSLTHYRSTDTQYF. Using reference TRBV5-4 and TRBJ2-3 for the parts outside the CDR3, the full variable domain is ETGVTQSPTHLIKTRGQQVTLRCSSQSGHNTVSWYQQALGQGPQFIFQYYREEENGRGNFPPRFSGLQFPNYSSELNVNALELDDSALYLCASSLTHYRSTDTQYFGPGTRLTVL.